This TCR beta chain was captured in a study of blood T cell repertoires in COVID-19. As for the study in general: From T cells, B-cell-depleted T cells, or PBMCs came the material, which was cDNA or gDNA.

The V segment lost 3 bases and the J segment 4 bases; nucleotides outside the gene matches: 10. The germline CDR1 and CDR2 sequences are SGDLS and YYNGEE. There are 17 residues in the CDR3. Per the study methods: From reference gene primer amplification, estimates of nucleated cell counts were derived. Some clones are missing from TCRdb's copy, which holds only in-frame ones; the method was immunoSEQ multiplex PCR. V, J and clone size derive from that table, while D and trimming were established from the DNA sequence. Of about 100,000 clones listed, roughly 80% are singletons. The chain couples TRBV9 to TRBJ2-2, with 9 bases that match TRBD2. This receptor was identified in a woman between 65 and 79 years old with acute or convalescent COVID-19. The specimen sequenced was peripheral blood. The CDR3 sequence is CASSDPRGGAITGELFF. CDR3 in DNA: TGTGCCAGCAGCGATCCGCGCGGGGGGGCCATCACCGGGGAGCTGTTTTTT.